This is a list of T cell receptor beta chains from one sample in a study of shared clonotypes between healthy human individuals. The data were produced by immunoSEQ multiplex PCR, yet TCRdb's version contains in-frame clones alone and is incomplete. Seen here are about 1 million clones, 65% to 80% observed once, and the top ten hold 1.4%. Input material: memory CD4+ T cells sorted from blood. These receptors were obtained from a man aged 18 to 35 in good health. Both conserved end residues are trimmed from each CDR3. The order of the fields is V gene, CDR3 protein.

v_call: TRBV11-3; cdr3_aa: ASSLVGGGTYNEQF
v_call: TRBV9; cdr3_aa: ASSVGLVGGETQY
v_call: TRBV27; cdr3_aa: ASIGMGTEAF
v_call: TRBV5-1; cdr3_aa: AKIPHRGYEQY
v_call: TRBV18; cdr3_aa: ASSPGTANEKLF
v_call: TRBV30; cdr3_aa: ACATGGRSGSPLH
v_call: TRBV30; cdr3_aa: AWSQGRYSYEQY
v_call: TRBV18; cdr3_aa: ASSLYSDTEAF
v_call: TRBV9; cdr3_aa: ASSPKTSGGTSTDTQY
v_call: TRBV7-2; cdr3_aa: ASSRGHGNTEAF
v_call: TRBV6-6; cdr3_aa: ASTQDRALGYT
v_call: TRBV2; cdr3_aa: ASSEREGGYGYT
v_call: TRBV6-5; cdr3_aa: ASSRYTGNTIY
v_call: TRBV5-4; cdr3_aa: ASSSGQGRADTQY
v_call: TRBV2; cdr3_aa: ASSGGQNPPQY
v_call: TRBV6-5; cdr3_aa: ASSLDNSNQPQH
v_call: TRBV5-6; cdr3_aa: ASSLSPSQGDNSPLH
v_call: TRBV10-1; cdr3_aa: ASSENPVANEQF
v_call: TRBV9; cdr3_aa: ASSEGVQAYGYT
v_call: TRBV28; cdr3_aa: ASSATLDYGYT
v_call: TRBV6-5; cdr3_aa: ASSYSGSTFNSPLH
v_call: TRBV4-2; cdr3_aa: ASSQDTSFPGETQY
v_call: TRBV11-3; cdr3_aa: ASSLDPYNEQF
v_call: TRBV19; cdr3_aa: ASSISARGGSQPQH
v_call: TRBV6-5; cdr3_aa: ASSREYEQY
v_call: TRBV27; cdr3_aa: ASSLGAISYDEQY
v_call: TRBV19; cdr3_aa: ASSIDRQGNQPQH
v_call: TRBV4-1; cdr3_aa: ASSQDRTGTGVGYT
v_call: TRBV29-1; cdr3_aa: SVGDRGGTGELF
v_call: TRBV27; cdr3_aa: ASSPSMHYGYT
v_call: TRBV5-6; cdr3_aa: ASSLGGLTLREQY
v_call: TRBV18; cdr3_aa: ASSPGQGRSPLH
v_call: TRBV9; cdr3_aa: ASSLRITTNEKLF
v_call: TRBV10-2; cdr3_aa: ASSGGVLRGTYNEQF
v_call: TRBV6-5; cdr3_aa: ASSSGYTEAF
v_call: TRBV7-2; cdr3_aa: ASSGQLAGAETQY
v_call: TRBV14; cdr3_aa: ASSRRDRSSQQY
v_call: TRBV13; cdr3_aa: ASSRTTTLNTEAF
v_call: TRBV10-3; cdr3_aa: ATAPPGTPYEQY
v_call: TRBV7-6; cdr3_aa: ASSLGAGNTEAF
v_call: TRBV5-1; cdr3_aa: ASSLGPSSGGSYEQY
v_call: TRBV14; cdr3_aa: ASSTGDTQY
v_call: TRBV5-4; cdr3_aa: ASSLISPGELF
v_call: TRBV19; cdr3_aa: ASSIVTGLGDTQY
v_call: TRBV21-1; cdr3_aa: ASTRLADQETQY
v_call: TRBV19; cdr3_aa: ASSGLAGGRREEQF
v_call: TRBV10-3; cdr3_aa: AISETAPSTGELF
v_call: TRBV5-1; cdr3_aa: ASSEMPAGAYNEQF
v_call: TRBV7-6; cdr3_aa: ASSLMPSGANTGELF
v_call: TRBV7-9; cdr3_aa: ASSPRQGNPGELF
v_call: TRBV6-5; cdr3_aa: ASSRGRPRETQY
v_call: TRBV11-2; cdr3_aa: ASSFAGTGGFDEQY
v_call: TRBV23-1; cdr3_aa: ASSHSCGGYNEQF
v_call: TRBV19; cdr3_aa: ASSIQARGARYEQY
v_call: TRBV11-2; cdr3_aa: ASSKTGIQETQY
v_call: TRBV19; cdr3_aa: ASSEQGSTPETQY
v_call: TRBV2; cdr3_aa: ASSPTDTQY
v_call: TRBV5-4; cdr3_aa: ASSPGRTRTDTQY
v_call: TRBV20-1; cdr3_aa: SASWADQY